This is a list of T cell receptor beta chains from one sample in a study of CD8+ T cells in alopecia areata. Libraries were prepared by immunoSEQ multiplex PCR; TCRdb keeps only in-frame clonotypes and omits some of them. The sample consists of approximately 150,000 clones, about 88% of them appearing once. The material sequenced was CD8+ T cells sorted from blood, taken at week 4, from a patient treated with tofacitinib. The receptors originated from a human donor with alopecia areata. Each CDR3 is given with its conserved first and last residue. The order of the fields is D gene, V gene, clone size, J gene, CDR3 protein, CDR3 DNA. A D gene is named only where the DNA matches it firmly. Some rows have no size entry. The others give once, few or many, or a class for an expanded clone.

TRBD2	TRBV4-2	-	TRBJ2-5	CASSQDFRAGVAQETQYF	TGTGCCAGCAGCCAAGATTTTCGAGCGGGAGTGGCGCAGGAGACCCAGTACTTC
TRBD1	TRBV5-1	-	TRBJ1-5	CASSPTGKGNQPQHF	TGCGCCAGCAGCCCGACAGGGAAAGGCAATCAGCCCCAGCATTTT
-	TRBV7-3	few	TRBJ2-1	CASSSVGSGEQFF	TGTGCCAGCAGCTCCGTAGGGTCGGGTGAGCAGTTCTTC
-	TRBV27	-	TRBJ1-1	CASTRAGKTEAFF	TGTGCCAGCACTAGAGCAGGGAAGACTGAAGCTTTCTTT
-	TRBV4-1	-	TRBJ2-3	CASSQTPTTQIGDTQYF	TGCGCCAGCAGCCAAACTCCGACTACCCAAATAGGGGATACGCAGTATTTT
-	TRBV12-5	-	TRBJ2-7	CASGRHIYYEQYF	TGTGCTAGTGGGCGGCACATCTACTACGAGCAGTACTTC
TRBD1	TRBV6-5	-	TRBJ2-1	CASVNPTGSNEQFF	TGTGCCAGCGTGAATCCGACAGGGAGCAATGAGCAGTTCTTC
-	TRBV6-6	-	TRBJ1-5	CASSRMDTGDQPQHF	TGTGCCAGCAGTAGAATGGACACCGGGGATCAGCCCCAGCATTTT
-	TRBV29-1	few	TRBJ2-7	CSVEVSTQEYF	TGCAGCGTTGAAGTTTCAACCCAGGAGTACTTC
-	TRBV5-1	once	TRBJ1-2	CASSLASLGPGDSTGYTF	TGCGCCAGCAGCTTGGCCAGTTTAGGCCCAGGGGATAGCACCGGCTACACCTTC
TRBD2	TRBV6-4	-	TRBJ2-1	CASSDMAGGTYNEQFF	TGTGCCAGCAGTGACATGGCGGGGGGCACCTACAATGAGCAGTTCTTC
TRBD1	TRBV10-3	-	TRBJ1-1	CAISARGSRGQESTEAFF	TGTGCCATCAGTGCCCGGGGTAGCAGGGGGCAAGAGAGCACTGAAGCTTTCTTT
TRBD2	TRBV5-4	-	TRBJ2-7	CASSLEAGGTYEQYF	TGTGCCAGCAGCTTGGAGGCGGGAGGAACCTACGAGCAGTACTTC
TRBD2	TRBV30	-	TRBJ2-5	CAWSGTSFEQYF	TGTGCCTGGAGTGGGACTAGCTTTGAGCAGTACTTC
-	TRBV27	-	TRBJ2-7	CASSYGRTYEQYF	TGTGCCAGCAGTTATGGTCGGACCTACGAGCAGTACTTC
-	TRBV27	few	TRBJ1-6	CASSSPGTEYNSPLHF	TGTGCCAGCAGTTCCCCCGGGACGGAGTATAATTCACCCCTCCACTTT
-	TRBV30	-	TRBJ2-7	CACYRDTGYEQYF	TGCGCCTGCTACCGGGACACCGGCTACGAGCAGTACTTC